Below, 9 T cell receptor beta chains from the same sample are listed, as sequenced in a study of CD8 T cells in Susac syndrome. The authors reverse transcribed roughly 0.5 to 1 ug RNA with random hexamers. MiXCR, applied by TCRdb to the immunoSEQ multiplex PCR reads, yields one record per CDR3 protein. The top ten hold around 0.15% of the sample, which has about 71,000 distinct CDR3 sequences, about 92% seen once. Sequencing used CD4+ T cells from PBMCs. The source is a human donor with Susac syndrome.

The J gene is TRBJ2-5, the V gene TRBV28; D unresolved. CDR3 length equals 15 residues. In germline, CDR1 is MDHEN, CDR2 SYDVKM. The V and J ends lost 2 bases and 5 bases respectively, with 15 bases between them. CDR3 bases: TGTGCCAGCAGTTTAGCCAAAAGTGGTTTGGAGACCCAGTACTTC. It specifies CASSLAKSGLETQYF.

The V call is TRBV29-1, the J call TRBJ2-2; TRBD1 aligns across 10 bases. The CDR3 sequence is 16 residues long. Germline trimming cut 1 base from V and 4 bases from J; bases unmatched to any gene: 6. CDR1 is SQVTM, CDR2 ANQGSEA, per germline. The CDR3 sequence: CSVEASTGGVTGELFF. Written as DNA, the CDR3 is TGCAGCGTTGAAGCCTCGACAGGGGGCGTCACCGGGGAGCTGTTTTTT.

This rearrangement joins TRBV28 to TRBJ2-7, with D possibly being TRBD1 (6 bases). Trimming removed 5 bases at V and 1 base at J, with 15 bases between. The CDR3 length is 15 residues. The V gene's germline CDR1 is MDHEN and CDR2 SYDVKM. CDR3 residues: CASSPVGARSYEQYF. The CDR3 DNA reads TGTGCCAGCAGTCCCGTGGGGGCAAGGTCCTACGAGCAGTACTTC.

Note on this clonotype: One junction end does not reproduce the germline sequence, and a read error may be involved. The rearrangement links TRBV19 to TRBJ2-5; D may be TRBD1 (6 bases). The V gene's germline CDR1 is LNHDA and CDR2 SQIVND (reference sequence). The CDR3 has 13 amino acids. The CDR3 DNA is TGTGCCAGTAGTATAGATCAGTTGGGGACACCCATCTTC. This gives the protein CASSIDQLGTPIF.

The genes are TRBV20-1 and TRBJ1-2; D gene uncertain. The V and J ends lost 0 bases and 7 bases respectively, with 6 bases between them. The CDR3 contains 11 residues. Germline V gene sequence: CDR1 DFQATT, CDR2 SNEGSKA (reference sequence). Here the CDR3 reads CSARDAFGYTF. The CDR3 DNA reads as TGCAGTGCTAGAGACGCTTTTGGCTACACCTTC.

The chain has TRBV12-3 or TRBV12-4 and TRBJ1-2; no definite D call. The V end lost 4 bases, the J end lost 10 bases, and 13 bases lay between the germline ends. The CDR3 contains 12 residues. This CDR3 is CASSSQTSPYTF. CDR3 nucleotides: TGTGCCAGCAGTTCCCAGACGAGCCCCTACACCTTC.

The chain recombines TRBV5-1 with TRBJ1-6; 10 bases agree with TRBD1. Germline CDR1 SGHRS, CDR2 YFSETQ. The length of the CDR3 is 14 residues. The J segment lost 8 bases and the V segment lost 2 bases, leaving 1 base of the junction unmatched. The CDR3 sequence is CASSFGTGDSPLHF. The CDR3 DNA sequence: TGCGCCAGCAGCTTCGGGACAGGGGATTCACCCCTCCACTTT.

In this sample, this clonotype turned up once. This sequence joins TRBV6-5 and TRBJ1-3; D remains unclear. V gave up 6 bases and J gave up 0 bases, with 6 bases separating them. CDR3 length equals 13 residues. CDR1 is MNHEY, CDR2 SVGAGI, per germline. The CDR3 is CASRRSSGNTIYF. CDR3 sequence (DNA): TGTGCCAGCAGAAGGAGCTCTGGAAACACCATATATTTT.

The chain links TRBV7-9 to TRBJ2-7, with D perhaps TRBD1 (6 bases). The CDR3 runs to 16 residues. CDR1 is SEHNR, CDR2 FQNEAQ, per germline (reference sequence). Trimming cost V 1 base and J 1 base, with 14 bases left between them. CDR3 bases: TGTGCCAGCAGCTTAGGGTGGGGGCTAGGGTCCTACGAGCAGTACTTC. Its protein is CASSLGWGLGSYEQYF.